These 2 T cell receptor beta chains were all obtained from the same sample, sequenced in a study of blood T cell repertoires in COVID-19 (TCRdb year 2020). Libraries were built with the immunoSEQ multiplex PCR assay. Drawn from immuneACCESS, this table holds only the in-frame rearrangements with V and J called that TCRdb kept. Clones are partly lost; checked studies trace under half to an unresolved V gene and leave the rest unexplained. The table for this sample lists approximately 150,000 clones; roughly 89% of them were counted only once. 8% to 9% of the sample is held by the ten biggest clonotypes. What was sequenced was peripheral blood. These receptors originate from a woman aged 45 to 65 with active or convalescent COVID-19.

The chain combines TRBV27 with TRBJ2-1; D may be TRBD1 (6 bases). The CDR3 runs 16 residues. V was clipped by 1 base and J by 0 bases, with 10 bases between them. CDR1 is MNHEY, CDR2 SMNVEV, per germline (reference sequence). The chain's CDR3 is CASSLFQGSSYNEQFF. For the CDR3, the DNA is TGTGCCAGCAGTTTATTCCAGGGGAGCTCCTACAATGAGCAGTTCTTC.

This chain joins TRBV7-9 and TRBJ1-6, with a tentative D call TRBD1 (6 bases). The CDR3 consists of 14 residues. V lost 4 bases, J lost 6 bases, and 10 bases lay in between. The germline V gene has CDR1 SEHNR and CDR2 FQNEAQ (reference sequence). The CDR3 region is CASSSGQTNSPLHF. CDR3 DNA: TGTGCCAGCAGCTCAGGACAGACTAATTCACCCCTCCACTTT.